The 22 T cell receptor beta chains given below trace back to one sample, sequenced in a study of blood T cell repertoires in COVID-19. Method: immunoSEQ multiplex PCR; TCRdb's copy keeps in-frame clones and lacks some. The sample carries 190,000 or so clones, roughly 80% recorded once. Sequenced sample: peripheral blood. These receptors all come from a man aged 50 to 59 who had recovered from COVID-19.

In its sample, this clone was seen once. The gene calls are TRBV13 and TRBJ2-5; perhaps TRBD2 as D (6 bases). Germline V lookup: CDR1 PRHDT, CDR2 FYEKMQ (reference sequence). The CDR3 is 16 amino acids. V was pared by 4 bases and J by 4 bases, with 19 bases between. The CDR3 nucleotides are TGTGCCAGCAGCTACCGTCGGCAGGGAGGTCGAGAGACCCAGTACTTC. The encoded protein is CASSYRRQGGRETQYF.

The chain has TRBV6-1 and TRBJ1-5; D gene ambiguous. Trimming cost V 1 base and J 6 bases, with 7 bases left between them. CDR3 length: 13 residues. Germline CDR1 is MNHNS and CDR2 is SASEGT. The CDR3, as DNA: TGTGCCAGCAGTGAAGACCGAGGTCAGCCCCAGCATTTT. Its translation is CASSEDRGQPQHF.

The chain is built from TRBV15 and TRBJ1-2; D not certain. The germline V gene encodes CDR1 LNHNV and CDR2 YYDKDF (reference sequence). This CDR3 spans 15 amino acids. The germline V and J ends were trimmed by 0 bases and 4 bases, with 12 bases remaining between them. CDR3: CATSRDRVVGYGYTF. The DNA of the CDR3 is TGTGCCACCAGCAGAGATCGGGTTGTCGGCTATGGCTACACCTTC.

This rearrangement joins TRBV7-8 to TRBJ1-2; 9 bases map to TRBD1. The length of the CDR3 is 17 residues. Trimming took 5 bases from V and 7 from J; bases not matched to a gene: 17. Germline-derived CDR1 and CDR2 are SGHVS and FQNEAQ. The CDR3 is CASSRDGGQGGTGGYTF. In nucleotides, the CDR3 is TGTGCCAGCAGCAGGGATGGGGGACAGGGAGGGACTGGTGGCTACACCTTC. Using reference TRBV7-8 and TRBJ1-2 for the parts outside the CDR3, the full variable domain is GAGVSQSPRYKVAKRGQDVALRCDPISGHVSLFWYQQALGQGPEFLTYFQNEAQLDKSGLPSDRFFAERPEGSVSTLKIQRTQQEDSAVYLCASSRDGGQGGTGGYTFGSGTRLTVV.

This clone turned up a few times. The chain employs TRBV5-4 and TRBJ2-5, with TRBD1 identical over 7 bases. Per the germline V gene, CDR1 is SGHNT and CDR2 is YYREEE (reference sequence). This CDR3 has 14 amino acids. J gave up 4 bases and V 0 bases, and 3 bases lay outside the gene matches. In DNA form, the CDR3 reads TGTGCCAGCAGCTTGGGACAGGGTGGAGAGACCCAGTACTTC. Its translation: CASSLGQGGETQYF.

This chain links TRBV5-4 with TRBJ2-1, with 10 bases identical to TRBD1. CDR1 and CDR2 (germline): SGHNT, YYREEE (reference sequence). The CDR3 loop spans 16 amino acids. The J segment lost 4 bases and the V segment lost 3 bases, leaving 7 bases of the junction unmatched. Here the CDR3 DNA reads TGTGCCAGCAGCTATGAAGGACAGGGGGGTTACAATGAGCAGTTCTTC. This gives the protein CASSYEGQGGYNEQFF.

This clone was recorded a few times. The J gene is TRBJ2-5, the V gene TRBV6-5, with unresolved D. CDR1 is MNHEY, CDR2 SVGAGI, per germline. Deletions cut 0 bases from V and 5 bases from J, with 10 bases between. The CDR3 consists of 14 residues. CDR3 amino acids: CASSYSFNMETQYF. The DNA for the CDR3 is TGTGCCAGCAGTTACTCCTTTAATATGGAGACCCAGTACTTC.

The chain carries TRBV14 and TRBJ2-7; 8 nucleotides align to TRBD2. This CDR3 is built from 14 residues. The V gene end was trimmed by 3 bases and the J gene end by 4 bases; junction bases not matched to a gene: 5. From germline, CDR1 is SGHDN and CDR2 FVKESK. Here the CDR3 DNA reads TGTGCCAGCAGCCATCTCGGACTAGCTTACGAGCAGTACTTC. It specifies CASSHLGLAYEQYF. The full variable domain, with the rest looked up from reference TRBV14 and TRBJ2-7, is EAGVTQFPSHSVIEKGQTVTLRCDPISGHDNLYWYRRVMGKEIKFLLHFVKESKQDESGMPNNRFLAERTGGTYSTLKVQPAELEDSGVYFCASSHLGLAYEQYFGPGTRLTVT.

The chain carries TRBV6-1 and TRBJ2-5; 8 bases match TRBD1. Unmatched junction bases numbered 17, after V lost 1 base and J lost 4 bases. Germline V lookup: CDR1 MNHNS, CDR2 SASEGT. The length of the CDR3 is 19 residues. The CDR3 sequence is CASSEVSGLTGDLGETQYF. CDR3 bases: TGTGCCAGCAGTGAAGTGTCCGGGTTGACAGGGGATCTGGGAGAGACCCAGTACTTC.

The CDR3 DNA follows: TGTGCCAGCAGCTTAACTTACTCTGGGGCCAACGTCCTGACTTTC. Translation gives CASSLTYSGANVLTF. This sequence joins TRBV11-3 and TRBJ2-6; D remains ambiguous. The CDR3 runs 15 residues. Germline values: CDR1 SGHNT, CDR2 YENEEA. V lost 2 bases and J 0 bases, leaving 5 bases between the germline ends.

This CDR3 is CASSRGQSSGNTIYF. CDR3 nucleotides: TGTGCCAGCAGTCGGGGACAGAGCTCTGGAAACACCATATATTTT. The chain couples TRBV6-5 to TRBJ1-3, with 7 nucleotides matching TRBD1. V trimming: 5 bases; J trimming: 0 bases; junction bases outside the gene matches: 4. Germline V lookup: CDR1 MNHEY, CDR2 SVGAGI. The CDR3 loop spans 15 amino acids.

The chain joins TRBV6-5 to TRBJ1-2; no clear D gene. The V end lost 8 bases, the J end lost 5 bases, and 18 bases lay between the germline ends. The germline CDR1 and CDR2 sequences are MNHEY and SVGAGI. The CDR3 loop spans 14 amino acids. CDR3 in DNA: TGTGCCAGCGAGCCGGGAACCACGGGGTATGGCTACACCTTC. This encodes CASEPGTTGYGYTF.

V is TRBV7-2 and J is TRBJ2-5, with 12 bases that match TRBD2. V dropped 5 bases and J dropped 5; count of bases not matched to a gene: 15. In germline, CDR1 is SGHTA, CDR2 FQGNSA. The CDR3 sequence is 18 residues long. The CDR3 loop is CASSLSSRLAGEGETQYF. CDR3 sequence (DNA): TGTGCCAGCAGCCTATCATCAAGACTAGCGGGAGAGGGGGAGACCCAGTACTTC.

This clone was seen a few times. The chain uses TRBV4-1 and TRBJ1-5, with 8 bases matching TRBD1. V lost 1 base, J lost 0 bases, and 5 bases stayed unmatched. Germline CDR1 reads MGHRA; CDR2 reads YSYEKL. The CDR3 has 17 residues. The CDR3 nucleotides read TGCGCCAGCAGCCAAGGCCTACAGGGGGTTAGCAATCAGCCCCAGCATTTT. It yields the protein CASSQGLQGVSNQPQHF.

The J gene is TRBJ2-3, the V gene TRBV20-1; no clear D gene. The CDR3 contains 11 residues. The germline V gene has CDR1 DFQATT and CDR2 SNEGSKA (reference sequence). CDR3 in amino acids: CGWAHTDTQYF. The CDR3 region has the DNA TGCGGGTGGGCCCACACAGATACGCAGTATTTT.

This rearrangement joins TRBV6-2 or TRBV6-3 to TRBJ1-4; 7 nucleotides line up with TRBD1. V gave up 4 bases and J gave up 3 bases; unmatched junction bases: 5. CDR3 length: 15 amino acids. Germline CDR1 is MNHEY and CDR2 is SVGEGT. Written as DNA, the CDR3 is TGTGCCAGCAGTTTACGACAGGGCTCTAATGAAAAACTGTTTTTT. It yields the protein CASSLRQGSNEKLFF.

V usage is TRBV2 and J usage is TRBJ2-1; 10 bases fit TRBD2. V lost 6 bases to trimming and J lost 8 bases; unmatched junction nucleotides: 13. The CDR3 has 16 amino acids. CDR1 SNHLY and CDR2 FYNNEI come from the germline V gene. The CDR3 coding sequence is TGTGCCAGCAGCACAGGACTAGCGGCAGCCTTCGATGAGCAGTTCTTC. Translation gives CASSTGLAAAFDEQFF.

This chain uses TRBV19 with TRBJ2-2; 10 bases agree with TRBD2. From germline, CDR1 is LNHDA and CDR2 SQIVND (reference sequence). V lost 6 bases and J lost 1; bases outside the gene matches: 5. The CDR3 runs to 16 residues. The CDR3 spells CASRPSGSRNTGELFF. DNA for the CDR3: TGTGCCAGTAGGCCTAGCGGGAGCCGGAACACCGGGGAGCTGTTTTTT. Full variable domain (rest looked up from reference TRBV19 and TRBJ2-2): DGGITQSPKYLFRKEGQNVTLSCEQNLNHDAMYWYRQDPGQGLRLIYYSQIVNDFQKGDIAEGYSVSREKKESFPLTVTSAQKNPTAFYLCASRPSGSRNTGELFFGEGSRLTVL.

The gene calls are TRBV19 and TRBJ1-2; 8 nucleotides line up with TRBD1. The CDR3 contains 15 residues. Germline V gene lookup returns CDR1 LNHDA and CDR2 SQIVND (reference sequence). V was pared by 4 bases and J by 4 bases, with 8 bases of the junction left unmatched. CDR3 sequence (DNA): TGTGCCAGTAGTACGTCACGGGGACAGGCCTATGGCTACACCTTC. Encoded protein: CASSTSRGQAYGYTF.

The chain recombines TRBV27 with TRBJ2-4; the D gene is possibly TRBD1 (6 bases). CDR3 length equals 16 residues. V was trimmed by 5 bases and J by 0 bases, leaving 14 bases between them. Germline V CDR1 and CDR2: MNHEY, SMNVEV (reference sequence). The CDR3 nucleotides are TGTGCCAGCAGTCAAATACAGGGAACAGCCAAAAACATTCAGTACTTC. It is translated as CASSQIQGTAKNIQYF.

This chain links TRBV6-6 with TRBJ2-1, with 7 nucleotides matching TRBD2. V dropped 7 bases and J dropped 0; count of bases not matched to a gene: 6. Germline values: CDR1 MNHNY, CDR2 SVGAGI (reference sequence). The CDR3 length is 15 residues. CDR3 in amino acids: CASTVLAFSYNEQFF. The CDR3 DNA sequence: TGTGCCAGCACCGTACTAGCGTTCTCCTACAATGAGCAGTTCTTC.

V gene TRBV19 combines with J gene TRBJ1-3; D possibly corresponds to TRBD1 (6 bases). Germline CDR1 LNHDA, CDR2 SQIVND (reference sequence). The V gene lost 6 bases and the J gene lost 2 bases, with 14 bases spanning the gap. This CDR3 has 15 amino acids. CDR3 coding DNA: TGTGCCAGTAGCCAAGCAAACAGGGCTGGAAACACCATATATTTT. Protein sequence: CASSQANRAGNTIYF. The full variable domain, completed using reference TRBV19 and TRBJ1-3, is DGGITQSPKYLFRKEGQNVTLSCEQNLNHDAMYWYRQDPGQGLRLIYYSQIVNDFQKGDIAEGYSVSREKKESFPLTVTSAQKNPTAFYLCASSQANRAGNTIYFGEGSWLTVV.